This T cell receptor (beta chain) was found in a study of blood T cell repertoires in COVID-19. Method: immunoSEQ multiplex PCR; TCRdb's copy keeps in-frame clones and lacks some. In the table there are tens of thousands of clones, 70% to 90% of which are singletons. V trimming: 0 bases; J trimming: 4 bases; junction bases outside the gene matches: 5. Germline CDR1 SGHRS, CDR2 YFSETQ. This CDR3 has 15 amino acids. The V call is TRBV5-1, the J call TRBJ1-2, with 8 bases lining up with TRBD1. Source material: peripheral blood. This receptor was obtained from a human donor in a cohort sampled during active COVID-19. In DNA form, the CDR3 reads TGCGCCAGCAGCTTGGCTCAGGGGGCAGTCTATGGCTACACCTTC. It encodes CASSLAQGAVYGYTF.